This T cell receptor (beta chain) was observed in a study of T cells in localized non-small cell lung cancer. V gave up 0 bases and J gave up 0 bases, with 15 bases separating them. The CDR3 loop spans 17 amino acids. CDR1 SGHRS and CDR2 YFSETQ come from the germline V gene. Sequenced by immunoSEQ multiplex PCR; TCRdb stores in-frame clones only, minus some. The sample has tens of thousands of clones, approximately 84% seen once. This clonotype was sampled from a man aged 35 to 69 with stage I lung adenocarcinoma. The sequences come from peripheral blood, collected before any cancer treatment. The V call is TRBV5-1, the J call TRBJ2-5; no clear D. The CDR3, as DNA: TGCGCCAGCAGCTTGGCCAATACCCCTAGAAACCAAGAGACCCAGTACTTC. Translated, it gives CASSLANTPRNQETQYF.